This TCR beta chain was sequenced during a study of blood T cell repertoires in COVID-19. Profiled with immunoSEQ multiplex PCR; TCRdb holds only in-frame clones, not every one. The sample consists of approximately 410,000 clones, just over 85% of them appearing once. This TCR was sampled from a woman in her twenties or thirties with active or convalescent COVID-19. The material sequenced was peripheral blood.

The CDR3 loop reads CASSVQRENIQYF. CDR3 nucleotides: TGTGCCAGCAGTGTCCAGCGGGAGAACATTCAGTACTTC. The chain employs TRBV2 and TRBJ2-4, with 8 positions matching TRBD2. CDR1 and CDR2 (germline): SNHLY, FYNNEI. The V gene end was trimmed by 4 bases and the J gene end by 7 bases; junction bases not matched to a gene: 3. This CDR3 has 13 amino acids. Full variable domain (rest looked up from reference TRBV2 and TRBJ2-4): EPEVTQTPSHQVTQMGQEVILRCVPISNHLYFYWYRQILGQKVEFLVSFYNNEISEKSEIFDDQFSVERPDGSNFTLKIRSTKLEDSAMYFCASSVQRENIQYFGAGTRLSVL.